This TCR beta chain derives from a study of molecular identifiers for immune sequencing clone quantification. This clonotype has a count of ten or more. TCRdb reprocessed the PCR reads via MiXCR and lists one record per CDR3 protein. Among tens of thousands of distinct CDR3 sequences listed, approximately 26% were seen once. The germline gives CDR1 DFQATT, CDR2 SNEGSKA (reference sequence). Trimming stripped 6 bases from V and 8 bases from J, with 13 bases between. CDR3 length equals 11 residues. The chain is built from TRBV20-1 and TRBJ1-2, with D tentatively TRBD1 (5 bases). Source material: naive CD8+ T cells from blood, with Jurkat cell RNA spiked in. The sample's subset: FACS-sorted CD8+CD4-CCR7+CD45RA+ naive T cells. The receptor's source is a human donor in good health. Some libraries in this study had Jurkat cell RNA spiked in. The CDR3 DNA is TGCAGTGCCCCCCGAGGGGAAGGCTACACCTTC. Amino acid sequence: CSAPRGEGYTF.